These T cell receptor beta chains were read from a single sample in a study of PD-1 blockade in mismatch repair-deficient tumors. Sequencing used immunoSEQ multiplex PCR; TCRdb keeps in-frame clones, though not all of them. The table records approximately 40,000 clones, around 75% of them present only once. The sequencing used peripheral blood, collected 4 weeks after starting pembrolizumab. All receptors derive from an adult with mismatch repair-deficient cancer. CDR3s include the opening cysteine and the closing phenylalanine or tryptophan. D genes are given only for firm matches. Clone size is given for some rows only: seen once, a few or many times, or a class if the clone is expanded.

abundance | j_gene | d_gene | v_gene | CDR3aa | CDR3nt
once | TRBJ2-7 | . | TRBV28 | CASSSVSGKHSYEQYF | TGTGCCAGCAGCTCCGTTAGCGGAAAACACTCCTACGAGCAGTACTTC
. | TRBJ1-3 | . | TRBV13 | CASSLRGSSGNTIYF | TGTGCCAGCAGCCTTAGGGGGAGCTCTGGAAACACCATATATTTT
. | TRBJ1-5 | TRBD1 | TRBV19 | CASSSRQGASNQPQHF | TGTGCCAGTAGTTCCCGACAGGGGGCAAGCAATCAGCCCCAGCATTTT
. | TRBJ2-7 | TRBD2 | TRBV27 | CASAPGSGTYEQYF | TGTGCCAGCGCCCCCGGTAGCGGGACCTACGAGCAGTACTTC
once | TRBJ2-3 | . | TRBV13 | CASSQEAGDTQYF | TGTGCCAGCAGCCAGGAGGCAGGAGATACGCAGTATTTT
. | TRBJ1-5 | TRBD1 | TRBV19 | CASKTDRSGNQPQHF | TGTGCCAGTAAAACGGACAGGTCCGGCAATCAGCCCCAGCATTTT
. | TRBJ1-5 | . | TRBV30 | CAWSPTENQLQHF | TGTGCCTGGAGTCCGACAGAGAATCAGCTCCAGCATTTT
. | TRBJ2-7 | . | TRBV11-2 | CASSLGRDPSYEQYF | TGTGCCAGCAGCTTAGGACGGGACCCCTCCTACGAGCAGTACTTC
. | TRBJ1-2 | . | TRBV28 | CASSLQGAFYGYTF | TGTGCCAGCAGTTTACAGGGTGCTTTCTATGGCTACACCTTC
once | TRBJ1-2 | . | TRBV28 | CASRGGSQGYGYTF | TGTGCCAGCAGGGGGGGCTCTCAGGGCTATGGCTACACCTTC
. | TRBJ2-5 | . | TRBV5-4 | CASSFVPEVQETQYF | TGTGCCAGCAGCTTTGTTCCGGAAGTACAAGAGACCCAGTACTTC
. | TRBJ2-5 | . | TRBV7-2 | CASSIQETQYF | TGTGCCAGCAGCATCCAAGAGACCCAGTACTTC
. | TRBJ2-7 | TRBD1 | TRBV11-2 | CASSLGTGGYEQYF | TGTGCCAGCAGCTTAGGGACAGGGGGTTACGAGCAGTACTTC
. | TRBJ2-2 | . | TRBV7-9 | CASSLAAQNTGELFF | TGTGCCAGCAGCTTAGCGGCCCAGAACACCGGGGAGCTGTTTTTT
. | TRBJ2-5 | TRBD2 | TRBV29-1 | CSVSDGGETQYF | TGCAGCGTTAGCGACGGGGGGGAGACCCAGTACTTC
. | TRBJ1-2 | . | TRBV30 | CAWSERMNYGYTF | TGTGCCTGGAGTGAGCGGATGAACTATGGCTACACCTTC
. | TRBJ2-5 | . | TRBV27 | CASSLYLAETQYF | TGTGCCAGCAGTTTATATTTAGCGGAGACCCAGTACTTC
. | TRBJ1-4 | . | TRBV29-1 | CSVFTGFGEKLFF | TGCAGCGTTTTTACAGGGTTCGGTGAAAAACTGTTTTTT
. | TRBJ2-5 | . | TRBV18 | CASSPQAQETQYF | TGTGCCAGCTCACCCCAGGCTCAAGAGACCCAGTACTTC
. | TRBJ2-1 | . | TRBV21-1 | CASSNDRSSYNEQFF | TGTGCCAGCAGCAATGACAGAAGTTCCTACAATGAGCAGTTCTTC
. | TRBJ1-2 | . | TRBV4-1 | CASSQADLNYGYTF | TGCGCCAGCAGCCAAGCCGACCTTAACTATGGCTACACCTTC
. | TRBJ2-1 | TRBD2 | TRBV19 | CASSMGSSGRASSLYEQFF | TGTGCCAGTAGTATGGGGTCTAGCGGGAGGGCCTCCAGTCTCTATGAGCAGTTCTTC
. | TRBJ2-3 | TRBD2 | TRBV5-4 | CASSSFRLAGGRTDTQYF | TGTGCCAGCAGCTCCTTCCGACTAGCGGGAGGACGCACAGATACGCAGTATTTT
. | TRBJ2-2 | . | TRBV5-1 | CASRPQGTGELFF | TGCGCCAGCAGGCCTCAAGGGACCGGGGAGCTGTTTTTT
. | TRBJ2-4 | . | TRBV4-3 | CASSPALGADLAKNIQYF | TGCGCCAGCAGCCCAGCCCTTGGGGCAGACCTAGCCAAAAACATTCAGTACTTC
few | TRBJ2-5 | . | TRBV18 | CASSPRDTKTQYF | TGTGCCAGCTCACCTCGGGACACGAAGACCCAGTACTTC
. | TRBJ2-7 | . | TRBV30 | CAWSVNWLSGTYEQYF | TGTGCCTGGAGTGTAAACTGGCTATCCGGGACCTACGAGCAGTACTTC
. | TRBJ2-2 | . | TRBV27 | CASSFGQANTGELFF | TGTGCCAGCAGTTTCGGGCAGGCGAACACCGGGGAGCTGTTTTTT
. | TRBJ2-1 | TRBD2 | TRBV18 | CASSPSGRETYNEQFF | TGTGCCAGCTCACCCTCGGGGCGGGAGACCTACAATGAGCAGTTCTTC
. | TRBJ2-1 | TRBD2 | TRBV6-5 | CASSRSLAGVNEQFF | TGTGCCAGCAGCCGGAGCTTGGCGGGAGTAAATGAGCAGTTCTTC
. | TRBJ1-5 | . | TRBV11-2 | CASSSRQPNNQPQHF | TGTGCCAGCAGCTCACGTCAACCCAACAATCAGCCCCAGCATTTT
. | TRBJ2-1 | . | TRBV14 | CASSQDGGPAEQFF | TGTGCCAGCAGCCAAGATGGGGGCCCGGCCGAGCAGTTCTTC
few | TRBJ2-1 | . | TRBV11-2 | CASSFLGQLGNEQFF | TGTGCCAGCAGCTTCCTCGGACAGCTTGGCAATGAGCAGTTCTTC
few | TRBJ2-1 | TRBD2 | TRBV6-1 | CASGKELAGVDEQFF | TGTGCCAGTGGGAAGGAACTAGCGGGAGTAGATGAGCAGTTCTTC
few | TRBJ2-6 | . | TRBV29-1 | CSVGEGDGANVLTF | TGCAGCGTGGGCGAGGGGGACGGGGCCAACGTCCTGACTTTC
. | TRBJ1-1 | . | TRBV5-1 | CASSGDSANTEAFF | TGCGCCAGCAGCGGTGACAGTGCCAACACTGAAGCTTTCTTT
. | TRBJ2-2 | . | TRBV27 | CASSMTVNTGELFF | TGTGCCAGCAGTATGACAGTGAACACCGGGGAGCTGTTTTTT
few | TRBJ2-2 | . | TRBV30 | CALVDYANTGELFF | TGTGCCTTGGTAGACTACGCGAACACCGGGGAGCTGTTTTTT
. | TRBJ2-3 | . | TRBV7-9 | CASSSNRPSTDTQYF | TGTGCCAGCAGCTCCAACAGACCTAGCACAGATACGCAGTATTTT
. | TRBJ2-5 | . | TRBV7-2 | CASSLAFEGRAQETQYF | TGTGCCAGCAGCTTAGCGTTTGAGGGACGGGCCCAAGAGACCCAGTACTTC
. | TRBJ2-7 | . | TRBV6-5 | CASTVSADSYEQYF | TGTGCCAGCACAGTCTCAGCAGACTCCTACGAGCAGTACTTC
. | TRBJ2-1 | . | TRBV21-1 | CASSSRLADSYNEQFF | TGTGCCAGCAGCTCAAGACTAGCGGACTCCTACAATGAGCAGTTCTTC
. | TRBJ2-1 | TRBD2 | TRBV18 | CASSPGESGTSGRARNEQFF | TGTGCCAGCTCACCCGGGGAGTCCGGGACTAGCGGGAGGGCCCGCAATGAGCAGTTCTTC
. | TRBJ1-1 | . | TRBV25-1 | CASSSRGHLNTEAFF | TGTGCCAGCAGTAGCAGGGGACATTTGAACACTGAAGCTTTCTTT
. | TRBJ2-7 | . | TRBV7-2 | CASSLAGEYEQYF | TGTGCCAGCAGCTTAGCGGGAGAATACGAGCAGTACTTC
. | TRBJ2-7 | TRBD1 | TRBV6-6 | CASSNKQGADYEQYF | TGTGCCAGCAGTAATAAACAGGGGGCGGATTACGAGCAGTACTTC
. | TRBJ2-7 | . | TRBV5-4 | CASSLGGSGYEQYF | TGTGCCAGCAGCTTGGGGGGTAGCGGTTACGAGCAGTACTTC
. | TRBJ2-2 | TRBD2 | TRBV9 | CASSSGLAHTGELFF | TGTGCCAGCAGCTCCGGACTAGCGCACACCGGGGAGCTGTTTTTT
. | TRBJ1-2 | . | TRBV9 | CASSVGGFYGYTF | TGTGCCAGCAGCGTAGGTGGGTTCTATGGCTACACCTTC
. | TRBJ2-5 | . | TRBV14 | CASSQAFGLRETQYF | TGTGCCAGCAGCCAAGCGTTCGGACTAAGGGAGACCCAGTACTTC
. | TRBJ2-2 | . | TRBV7-7 | CASSLIGTGELFF | TGTGCTAGCAGCTTAATCGGCACCGGGGAGCTGTTTTTT
. | TRBJ2-1 | . | TRBV5-1 | CASSFEGGSYNEQFF | TGCGCCAGCAGCTTTGAGGGCGGGTCCTACAATGAGCAGTTCTTC
. | TRBJ2-6 | . | TRBV28 | CASSQTGSGANVLTF | TGTGCCAGCAGCCAAACAGGGTCTGGGGCCAACGTCCTGACTTTC
. | TRBJ2-6 | . | TRBV9 | CASSSGIYYGANVLTF | TGTGCCAGCAGCAGTGGGATCTACTACGGGGCCAACGTCCTGACTTTC
once | TRBJ2-7 | . | TRBV9 | CASSARLEGLNEQYF | TGTGCCAGCAGCGCCCGCCTGGAAGGGTTGAACGAGCAGTACTTC
few | TRBJ1-1 | . | TRBV7-9 | CASSVPGGGTEAFF | TGTGCCAGCAGCGTCCCCGGAGGCGGCACTGAAGCTTTCTTT
. | TRBJ2-1 | . | TRBV25-1 | CASISVGGENDEQFF | TGTGCCAGCATTTCGGTGGGGGGAGAAAATGATGAGCAGTTCTTC
. | TRBJ1-3 | . | TRBV27 | CASSPRALSGNTIYF | TGTGCCAGCAGCCCCAGGGCCCTCTCTGGAAACACCATATATTTT
many | TRBJ1-4 | TRBD1 | TRBV18 | CASSRDRGTNEKLFF | TGTGCCAGCTCACGCGACAGGGGGACCAATGAAAAACTGTTTTTT